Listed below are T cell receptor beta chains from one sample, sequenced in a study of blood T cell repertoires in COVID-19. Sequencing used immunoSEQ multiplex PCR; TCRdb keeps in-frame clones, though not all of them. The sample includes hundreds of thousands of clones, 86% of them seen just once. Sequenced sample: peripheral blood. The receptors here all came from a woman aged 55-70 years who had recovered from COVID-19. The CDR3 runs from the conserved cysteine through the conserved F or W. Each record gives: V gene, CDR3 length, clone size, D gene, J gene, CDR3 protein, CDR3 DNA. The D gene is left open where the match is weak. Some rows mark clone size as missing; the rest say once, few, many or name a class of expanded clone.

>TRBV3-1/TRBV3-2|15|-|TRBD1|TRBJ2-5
CASSQGTGEQETQYF
TGTGCCAGCAGCCAAGGGACAGGGGAACAAGAGACCCAGTACTTC
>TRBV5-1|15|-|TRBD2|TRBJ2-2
CASSVGGAGTGELFF
TGCGCCAGCAGCGTCGGGGGGGCTGGCACCGGGGAGCTGTTTTTT
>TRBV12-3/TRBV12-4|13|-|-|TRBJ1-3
CASSPGSGNTIYF
TGTGCCAGCAGTCCAGGCTCTGGAAACACCATATATTTT
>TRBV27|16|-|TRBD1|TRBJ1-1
CASRLGANRGNTEAFF
TGTGCCAGCCGTTTGGGAGCCAACAGGGGTAACACTGAAGCTTTCTTT
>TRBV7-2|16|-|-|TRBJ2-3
CASSLGSSGGTDTQYF
TGTGCCAGCAGCCTAGGCTCCTCGGGGGGCACAGATACGCAGTATTTT
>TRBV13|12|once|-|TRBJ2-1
CASSLQYNEQFF
TGTGCCAGCAGCTTACAGTACAATGAGCAGTTCTTC
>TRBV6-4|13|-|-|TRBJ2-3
CASSQRSTDTQYF
TGTGCCAGCAGTCAACGGAGCACAGATACGCAGTATTTT
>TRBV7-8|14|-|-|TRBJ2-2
CASSLRGNTGELFF
TGTGCCAGCAGCTTAAGGGGGAACACCGGGGAGCTGTTTTTT
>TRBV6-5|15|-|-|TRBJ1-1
CASSLAGTLNTEAFF
TGTGCCAGCAGCTTAGCCGGGACATTGAACACTGAAGCTTTCTTT
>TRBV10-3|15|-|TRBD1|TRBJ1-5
CAIRRTGHPNQPQHF
TGTGCCATCAGAAGGACAGGGCATCCCAATCAGCCCCAGCATTTT
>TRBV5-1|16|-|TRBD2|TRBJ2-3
CASSLELGTSGYTQYF
TGCGCCAGCAGCTTGGAGCTTGGGACTAGCGGGTATACGCAGTATTTT
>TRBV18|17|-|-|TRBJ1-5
CASSPPESSGVDQPQHF
TGTGCCAGCTCACCACCGGAGAGTTCTGGAGTTGATCAGCCCCAGCATTTT
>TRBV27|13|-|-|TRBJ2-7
CASSPNRDGEQYF
TGTGCCAGCAGCCCAAACAGGGACGGAGAGCAGTACTTC
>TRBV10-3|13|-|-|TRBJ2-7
CAIKEGGLYEQYF
TGTGCCATCAAGGAGGGGGGGCTCTACGAGCAGTACTTC
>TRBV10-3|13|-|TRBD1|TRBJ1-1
CAIIGDRGTEAFF
TGTGCCATCATCGGGGACAGGGGCACTGAAGCTTTCTTT
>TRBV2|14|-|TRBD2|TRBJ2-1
CASDLAGFNNEQFF
TGTGCCAGTGATCTAGCGGGGTTTAACAATGAGCAGTTCTTC
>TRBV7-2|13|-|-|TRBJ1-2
CASSLEQTYGYTF
TGTGCCAGCAGCTTAGAACAGACCTATGGCTACACCTTC
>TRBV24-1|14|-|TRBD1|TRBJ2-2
CATGGQGATGELFF
TGTGCCACCGGAGGACAGGGGGCAACCGGGGAGCTGTTTTTT
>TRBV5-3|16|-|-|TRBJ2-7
CASVNRIGMGYAEQYF
TGTGCCAGCGTAAACAGGATTGGGATGGGTTACGCCGAGCAGTACTTC
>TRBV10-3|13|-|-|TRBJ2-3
CAIAAGDTDTQYF
TGTGCCATCGCAGCGGGTGACACAGATACGCAGTATTTT
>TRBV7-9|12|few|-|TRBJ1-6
CASSSLVSPLHF
TGTGCCAGCAGCTCCCTAGTCTCACCCCTCCACTTT
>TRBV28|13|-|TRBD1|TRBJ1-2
CASRKQGFEGYTF
TGTGCCAGCAGGAAACAGGGGTTCGAAGGCTACACCTTC
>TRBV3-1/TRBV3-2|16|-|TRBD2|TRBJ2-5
CASSQGTSGTQETQYF
TGTGCCAGCAGCCAAGGGACTAGCGGGACCCAAGAGACCCAGTACTTC
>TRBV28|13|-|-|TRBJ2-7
CASSLVGGTEQYF
TGTGCCAGCAGCCTTGTCGGGGGTACCGAGCAGTACTTC
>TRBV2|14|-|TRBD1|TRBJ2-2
CASRRTGVTGELFF
TGTGCCAGCAGGAGGACAGGGGTTACCGGGGAGCTGTTTTTT
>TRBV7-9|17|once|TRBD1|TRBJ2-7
CASSLARTGTGENEQYF
TGTGCCAGCAGCTTAGCGCGCACCGGGACAGGGGAGAACGAGCAGTACTTC
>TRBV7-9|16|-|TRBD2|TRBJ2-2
CASRPLAGGVTGELFF
TGTGCCAGCAGACCACTAGCGGGGGGAGTCACCGGGGAGCTGTTTTTT
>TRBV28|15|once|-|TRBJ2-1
CASSYNGGDYNEQFF
TGTGCCAGCAGTTACAATGGCGGGGACTACAATGAGCAGTTCTTC
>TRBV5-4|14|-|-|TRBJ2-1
CASSFRGGVNEQFF
TGTGCCAGCAGCTTTAGGGGGGGGGTCAATGAGCAGTTCTTC
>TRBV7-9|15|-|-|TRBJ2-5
CASSFSTGKEETQYF
TGTGCCAGCAGCTTTTCTACGGGAAAGGAAGAGACCCAGTACTTC
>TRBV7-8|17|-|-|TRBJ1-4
CASSLSVPGGLGEKLFF
TGTGCCAGCAGCTTATCAGTTCCCGGGGGGCTAGGGGAAAAACTGTTTTTT
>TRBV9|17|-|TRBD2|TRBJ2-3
CASSVGPASGGADTQYF
TGTGCCAGCAGCGTAGGGCCGGCTAGCGGGGGGGCAGATACGCAGTATTTT
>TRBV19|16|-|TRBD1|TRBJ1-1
CASRTNFRDRNTEAFF
TGTGCCAGTAGGACTAACTTCCGGGACAGGAACACTGAAGCTTTCTTT
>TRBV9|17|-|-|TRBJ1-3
CASSVGSVPMTGNTIYF
TGTGCCAGCAGCGTAGGTTCAGTACCCATGACTGGAAACACCATATATTTT
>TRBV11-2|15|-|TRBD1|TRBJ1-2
CASSFSGGVSPGYTF
TGTGCCAGCAGCTTTTCAGGGGGCGTTTCGCCCGGCTACACCTTC
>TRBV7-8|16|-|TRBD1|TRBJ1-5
CASSLQGRGFVQPQHF
TGTGCCAGCAGCTTACAAGGCAGGGGGTTTGTTCAGCCCCAGCATTTT
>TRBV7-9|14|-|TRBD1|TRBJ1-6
CASSLGTANSPLHF
TGTGCCAGCAGCCTTGGGACAGCTAATTCACCCCTCCACTTT
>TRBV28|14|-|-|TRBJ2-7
CASDFSGNSYEQYF
TGTGCCAGCGACTTCTCAGGGAATTCCTACGAGCAGTACTTC
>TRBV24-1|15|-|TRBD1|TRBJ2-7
CATSDNGQGGCEQYF
TGTGCCACCAGTGACAACGGACAGGGAGGCTGCGAGCAGTACTTC
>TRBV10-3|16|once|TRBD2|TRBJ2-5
CAISGLASGGRETQYF
TGTGCCATCAGTGGGTTGGCCAGCGGGGGGCGAGAGACCCAGTACTTC